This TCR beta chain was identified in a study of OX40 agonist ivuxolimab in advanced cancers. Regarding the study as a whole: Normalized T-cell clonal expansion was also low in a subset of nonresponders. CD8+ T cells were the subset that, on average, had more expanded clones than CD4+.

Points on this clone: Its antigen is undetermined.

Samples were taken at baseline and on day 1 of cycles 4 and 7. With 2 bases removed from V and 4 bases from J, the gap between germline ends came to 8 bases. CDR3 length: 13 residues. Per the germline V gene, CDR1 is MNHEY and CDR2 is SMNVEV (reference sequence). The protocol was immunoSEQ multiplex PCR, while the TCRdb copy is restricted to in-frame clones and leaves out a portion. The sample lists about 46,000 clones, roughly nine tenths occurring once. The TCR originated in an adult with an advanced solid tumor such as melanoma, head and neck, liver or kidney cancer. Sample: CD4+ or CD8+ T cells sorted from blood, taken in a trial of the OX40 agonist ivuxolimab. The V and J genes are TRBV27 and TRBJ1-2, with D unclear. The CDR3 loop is CASSLGSGYGYTF. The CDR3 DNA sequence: TGTGCCAGCAGTTTAGGGAGCGGCTATGGCTACACCTTC.